This TCR beta chain is from a study of blood T cell repertoires in COVID-19. This CDR3 spans 16 amino acids. The ends lost 5 bases at V and 8 bases at J; junction bases unmatched: 14. CDR1 and CDR2 (germline): SGHTA, FQGNSA. In the study's own analysis: Quantification of nucleated cells was approximated via reference gene primer amplification. Some clones are missing from TCRdb's copy, which holds only in-frame ones; the method was immunoSEQ multiplex PCR. The V and J calls and the clone size are those of that table, but D and trimming were determined from the DNA. The table shows about 200,000 clones, with more than 75% occurring only once.

The V and J genes are TRBV7-2 and TRBJ2-3; 9 bases agree with TRBD2. The receptor's source is a human donor in a cohort sampled during active COVID-19. The sequenced material came from peripheral blood. CDR3 coding DNA: TGTGCCAGCAGCCAGCAAGCGGGGGGCAGCGGGGGTACGCAGTATTTT. Translated: CASSQQAGGSGGTQYF.